This TCR beta chain was found in a study of cytomegalovirus exposure and HLA in healthy donors. This clone turned up a few times. The antigen is undetermined. Vbeta (60) and Jbeta (13) primers were used in the PCR. TCRdb's copy holds only in-frame clones and misses some; the assay was immunoSEQ multiplex PCR. The data show about 170,000 clones, approximately 71% seen once. V lost 5 bases and J lost 2; bases outside the gene matches: 5. The CDR3 spans 15 residues. The germline gives CDR1 SGHRS, CDR2 YFSETQ. Findings and caveats of the study: V segments that were indistinguishable, TRBV6-2 and TRBV6-3 among them, were omitted from analysis. Highest at DRB1 and lowest at HLA-C, TCR association rates differed among HLA loci in a later analysis.

The sequencing sample was made of PBMCs. V usage is TRBV5-1 and J usage is TRBJ2-3, with 10 bases identical to TRBD1. The TCR was taken from a woman under 30 in good health and CMV-seropositive. The chain's CDR3 is CASSRDRGPTDTQYF. CDR3 nucleotides: TGCGCCAGCAGTCGAGACAGGGGGCCCACAGATACGCAGTATTTT.